Included here is one T cell receptor (beta chain) sequence, with context. This specimen belongs to a study of blood T cell repertoires in COVID-19. At the level of the study: Nucleic acid was either cDNA or gDNA, and it came from T cells, B-cell-depleted T cells, or PBMCs.

Germline CDR1 is ENHRY and CDR2 is SYGVKD. The CDR3 has 13 amino acids. Trimming cost V 8 bases and J 6 bases, with 14 bases left between them. Profiling relied on immunoSEQ multiplex PCR, and the TCRdb table lists in-frame clones only, not all of them. The sample lists some 320,000 clones, roughly 90% seen once, with 2.6% in the top ten. Sequenced material: PBMCs or T cells enriched from blood (not recorded which). This chain joins TRBV10-3 and TRBJ1-5; D possibly corresponds to TRBD1 (6 bases). The TCR comes from a man aged 55 to 70 who had recovered from COVID-19. The CDR3 loop reads CAIATTGGQPQHF. In nucleotides, the CDR3 is TGTGCCATCGCGACGACAGGCGGTCAGCCCCAGCATTTT.